This T cell receptor (beta chain) is drawn from a study of CD8+CD57+ T cells in acquired aplastic anemia. Study overall: On average, sorted CD4+ and CD8+ cells gave 2.5 to 4 ug of DNA.

Between the trimmed V and J ends, which lost 3 bases and 13 bases, there was a span of 25 bases. Germline-derived CDR1 and CDR2 are SGHVS and FNYEAQ. The CDR3 is 16 amino acids. Details on this clonotype: Its antigen is currently unknown.

All sequencing subjects had displayed CD8+CD57+ cell expansion on flow cytometry. When blood sampling took place, the patients had received no therapy. Notes on the study in general: Overlapping CD8+ CDR3 repertoires of patients and controls contained roughly 29 shared sequences. CD8+ Simpson's diversity did not differ significantly between patients and controls.

Genomic DNA constituted the template upon which TCR beta VDJ and CDR3 profiling was performed. TCRdb re-derived calls from the reads in MiXCR, one entry per CDR3 protein. The table includes about 270,000 distinct CDR3 sequences, 82% detected once. Sequencing was done on a sample of sorted CD4+, CD8+, or CD8+CD57+ T cells (not recorded which) from PBMCs. This chain connects TRBV7-6 to TRBJ2-1, with D unclear. The TCR originated in a human donor with aplastic anemia. The CDR3 bases are TGTGCCAGCAGCTTTACAAAAACTTCGTACGAGCAGTACCAGTTCTTC. Amino acids: CASSFTKTSYEQYQFF.